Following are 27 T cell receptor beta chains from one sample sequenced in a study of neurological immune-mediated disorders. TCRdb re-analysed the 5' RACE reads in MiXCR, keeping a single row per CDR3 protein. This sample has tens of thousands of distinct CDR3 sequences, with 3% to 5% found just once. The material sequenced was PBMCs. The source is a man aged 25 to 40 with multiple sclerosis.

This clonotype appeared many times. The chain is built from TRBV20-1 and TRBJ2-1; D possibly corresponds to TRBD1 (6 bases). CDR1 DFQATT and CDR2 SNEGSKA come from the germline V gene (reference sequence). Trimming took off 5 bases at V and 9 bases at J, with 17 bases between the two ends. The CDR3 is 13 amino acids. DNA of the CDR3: TGCAGTGCTCCAAACTACAGGGTCCCTGAGCAGTTCTTC. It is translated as CSAPNYRVPEQFF.

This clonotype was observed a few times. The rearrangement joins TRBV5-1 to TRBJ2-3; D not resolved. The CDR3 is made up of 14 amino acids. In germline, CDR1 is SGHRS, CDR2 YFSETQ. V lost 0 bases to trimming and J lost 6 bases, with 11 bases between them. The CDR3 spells CASSLGGIEDTQYF. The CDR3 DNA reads TGCGCCAGCAGCTTGGGTGGGATCGAGGATACGCAGTATTTT.

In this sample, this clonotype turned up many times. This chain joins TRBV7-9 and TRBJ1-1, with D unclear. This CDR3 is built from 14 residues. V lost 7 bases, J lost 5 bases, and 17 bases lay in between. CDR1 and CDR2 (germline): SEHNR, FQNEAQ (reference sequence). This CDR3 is CASTPGRGKTEAFF. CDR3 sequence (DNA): TGTGCCAGCACCCCCGGTCGGGGAAAAACTGAAGCTTTCTTT.

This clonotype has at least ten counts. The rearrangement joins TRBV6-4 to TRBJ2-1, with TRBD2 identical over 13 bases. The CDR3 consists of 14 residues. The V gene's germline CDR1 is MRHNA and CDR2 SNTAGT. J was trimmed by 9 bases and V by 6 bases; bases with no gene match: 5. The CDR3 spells CASRVLAGGPEQFF. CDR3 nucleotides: TGTGCCAGCAGGGTACTAGCGGGGGGGCCTGAGCAGTTCTTC.

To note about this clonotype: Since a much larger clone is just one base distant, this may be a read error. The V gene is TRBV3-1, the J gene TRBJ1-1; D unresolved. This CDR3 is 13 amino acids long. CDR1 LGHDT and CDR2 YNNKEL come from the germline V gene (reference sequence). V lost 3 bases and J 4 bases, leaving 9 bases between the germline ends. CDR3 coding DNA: TGTGCCAGCAGCCAGGGGAAGGCCACTGAAGCTTTCTTT. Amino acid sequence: CASSQGKATEAFF.

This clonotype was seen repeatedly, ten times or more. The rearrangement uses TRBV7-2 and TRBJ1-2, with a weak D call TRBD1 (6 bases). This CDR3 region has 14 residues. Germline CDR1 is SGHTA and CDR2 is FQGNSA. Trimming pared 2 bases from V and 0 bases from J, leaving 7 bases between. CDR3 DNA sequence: TGTGCCAGCAGCTTAAGGACAGCTAACTATGGCTACACCTTC. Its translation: CASSLRTANYGYTF.

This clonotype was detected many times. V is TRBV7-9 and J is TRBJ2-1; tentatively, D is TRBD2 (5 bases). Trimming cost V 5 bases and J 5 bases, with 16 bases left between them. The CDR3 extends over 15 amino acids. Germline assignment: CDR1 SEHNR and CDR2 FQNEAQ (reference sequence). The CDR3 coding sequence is TGTGCCAGCAGCCGTCCCTCGGGGAAACACAATGAGCAGTTCTTC. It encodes CASSRPSGKHNEQFF.

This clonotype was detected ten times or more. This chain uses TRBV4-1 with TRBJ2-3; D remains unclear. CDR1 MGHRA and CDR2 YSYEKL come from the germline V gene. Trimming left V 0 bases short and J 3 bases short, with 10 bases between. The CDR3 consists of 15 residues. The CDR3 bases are TGCGCCAGCAGCCAAGATCTGGCTGTAACAGATACGCAGTATTTT. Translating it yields CASSQDLAVTDTQYF.

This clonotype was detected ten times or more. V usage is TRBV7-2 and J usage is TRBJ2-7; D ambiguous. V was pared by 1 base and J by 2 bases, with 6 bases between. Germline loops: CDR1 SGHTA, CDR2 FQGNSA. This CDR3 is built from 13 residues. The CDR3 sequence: CASSLDPAYEQYF. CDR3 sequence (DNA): TGTGCCAGCAGCTTAGATCCCGCCTACGAGCAGTACTTC.

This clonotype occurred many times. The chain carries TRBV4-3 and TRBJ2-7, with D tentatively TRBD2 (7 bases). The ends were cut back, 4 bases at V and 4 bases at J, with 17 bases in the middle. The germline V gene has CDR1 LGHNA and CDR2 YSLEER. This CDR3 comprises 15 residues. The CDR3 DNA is TGCGCCAGCAGCCTATGGAGGGGGGGAGGGTACGAGCAGTACTTC. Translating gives CASSLWRGGGYEQYF.

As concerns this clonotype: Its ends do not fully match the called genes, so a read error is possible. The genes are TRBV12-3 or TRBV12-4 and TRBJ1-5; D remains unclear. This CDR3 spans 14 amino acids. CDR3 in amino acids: CASSKSDSNQPQNF. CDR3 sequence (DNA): TGTGCTAGCAGTAAATCGGATAGCAATCAGCCCCAGAATTTT.

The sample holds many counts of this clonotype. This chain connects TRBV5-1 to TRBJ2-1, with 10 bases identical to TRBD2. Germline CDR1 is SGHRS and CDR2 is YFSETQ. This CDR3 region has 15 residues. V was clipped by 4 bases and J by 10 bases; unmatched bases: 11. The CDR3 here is CASSNSGGSDTEQFF. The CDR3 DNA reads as TGCGCCAGCAGCAATAGCGGGGGGTCCGATACCGAGCAGTTCTTC.

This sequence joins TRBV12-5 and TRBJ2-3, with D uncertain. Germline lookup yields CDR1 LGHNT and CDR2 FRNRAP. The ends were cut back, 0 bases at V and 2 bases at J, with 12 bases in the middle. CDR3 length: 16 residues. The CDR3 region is CASGLVVGPPTDTQYF. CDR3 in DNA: TGTGCTAGTGGTTTGGTTGTGGGTCCTCCCACAGATACGCAGTATTTT.

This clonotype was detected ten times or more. As DNA, the CDR3 is TGCAGTGCTCTCGCGGGGCTAGCGGGGGGTAAAAACATTCAGTACTTC. Residues: CSALAGLAGGKNIQYF. The V and J genes are TRBV20-1 and TRBJ2-4, with 11 positions matching TRBD2. The CDR3 covers 16 residues. CDR1 DFQATT and CDR2 SNEGSKA come from the germline V gene (reference sequence). J was trimmed by 4 bases and V by 5 bases; bases with no gene match: 10.

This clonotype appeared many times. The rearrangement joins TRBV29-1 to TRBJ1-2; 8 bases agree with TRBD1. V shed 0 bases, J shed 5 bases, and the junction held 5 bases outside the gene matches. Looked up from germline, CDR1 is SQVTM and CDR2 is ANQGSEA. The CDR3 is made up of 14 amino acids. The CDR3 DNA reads TGCAGCGTTGAAGACCGGACAGGGCGGTATGGCTACACCTTC. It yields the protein CSVEDRTGRYGYTF.

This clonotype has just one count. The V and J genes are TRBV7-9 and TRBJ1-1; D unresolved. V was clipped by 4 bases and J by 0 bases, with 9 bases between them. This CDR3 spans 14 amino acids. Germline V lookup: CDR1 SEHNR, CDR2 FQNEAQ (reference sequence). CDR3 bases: TGTGCCAGCAGCTGGACGGTCATGAACACTGAAGCTTTCTTT. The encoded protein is CASSWTVMNTEAFF.

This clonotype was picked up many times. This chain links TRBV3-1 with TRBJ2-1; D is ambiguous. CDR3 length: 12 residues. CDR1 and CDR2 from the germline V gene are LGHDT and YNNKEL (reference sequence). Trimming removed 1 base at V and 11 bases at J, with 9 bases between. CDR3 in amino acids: CASSQGELQQFF. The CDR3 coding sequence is TGTGCCAGCAGCCAAGGAGAGCTCCAGCAGTTCTTC.

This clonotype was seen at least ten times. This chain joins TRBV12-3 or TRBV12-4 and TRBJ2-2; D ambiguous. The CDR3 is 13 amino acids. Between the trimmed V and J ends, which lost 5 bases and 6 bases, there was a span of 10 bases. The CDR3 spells CASSPRQAGELFF. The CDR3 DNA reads TGTGCCAGCAGTCCCCGCCAGGCCGGGGAGCTGTTTTTT.

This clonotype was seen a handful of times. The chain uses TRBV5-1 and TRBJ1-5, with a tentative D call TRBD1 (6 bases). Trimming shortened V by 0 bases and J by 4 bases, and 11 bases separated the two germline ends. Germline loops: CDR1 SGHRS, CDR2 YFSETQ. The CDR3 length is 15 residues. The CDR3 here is CASSLGGTGNQPQHF. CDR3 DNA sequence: TGCGCCAGCAGCTTGGGCGGTACAGGGAATCAGCCCCAGCATTTT.

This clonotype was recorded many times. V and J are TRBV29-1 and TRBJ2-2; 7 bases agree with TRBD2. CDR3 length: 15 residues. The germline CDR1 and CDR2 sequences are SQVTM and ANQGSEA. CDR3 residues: CNRRTRQPNTGELFF. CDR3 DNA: TGCAACCGTAGGACTAGGCAACCCAACACCGGGGAGCTGTTTTTT.

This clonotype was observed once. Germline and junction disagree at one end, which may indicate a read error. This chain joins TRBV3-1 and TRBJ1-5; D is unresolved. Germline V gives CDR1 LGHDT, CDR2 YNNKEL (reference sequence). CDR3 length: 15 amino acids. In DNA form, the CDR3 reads TGTGCCAACAGCCAAGGAGGGAGGAGCAATCAGCCCCAGCATTTT. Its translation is CANSQGGRSNQPQHF.

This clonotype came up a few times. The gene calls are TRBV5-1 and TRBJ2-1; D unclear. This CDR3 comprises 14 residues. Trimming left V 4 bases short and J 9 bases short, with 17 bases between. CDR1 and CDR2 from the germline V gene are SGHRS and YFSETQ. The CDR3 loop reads CASSPLWGGSEQFF. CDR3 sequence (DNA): TGCGCCAGCAGCCCGTTGTGGGGTGGTAGTGAGCAGTTCTTC.

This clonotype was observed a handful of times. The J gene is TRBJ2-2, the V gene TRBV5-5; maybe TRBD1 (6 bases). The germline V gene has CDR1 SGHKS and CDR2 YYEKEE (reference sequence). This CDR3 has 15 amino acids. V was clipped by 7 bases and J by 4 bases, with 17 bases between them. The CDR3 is CASGIVQGPTGELFF. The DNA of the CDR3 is TGTGCCAGCGGAATCGTACAGGGACCCACCGGGGAGCTGTTTTTT.

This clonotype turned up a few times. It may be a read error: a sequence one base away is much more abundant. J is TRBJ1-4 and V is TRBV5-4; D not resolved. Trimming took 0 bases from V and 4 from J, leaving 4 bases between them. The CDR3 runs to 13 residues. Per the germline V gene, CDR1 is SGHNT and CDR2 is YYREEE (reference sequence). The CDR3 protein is CASSLDSNEKLFF. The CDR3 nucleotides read TGTGCCAGCAGCTTGGACAGTAATGAAAAACTGTTTTTT.

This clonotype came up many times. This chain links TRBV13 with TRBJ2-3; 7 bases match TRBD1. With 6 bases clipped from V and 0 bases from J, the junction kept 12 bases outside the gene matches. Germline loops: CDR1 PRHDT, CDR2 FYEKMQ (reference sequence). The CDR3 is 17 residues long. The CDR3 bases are TGTGCCAGCAGGACGTCCGAAGGGGGCTCTAGCACAGATACGCAGTATTTT. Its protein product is CASRTSEGGSSTDTQYF. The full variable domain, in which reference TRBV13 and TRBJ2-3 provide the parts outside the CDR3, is AAGVIQSPRHLIKEKRETATLKCYPIPRHDTVYWYQQGPGQDPQFLISFYEKMQSDKGSIPDRFSAQQFSDYHSELNMSSLELGDSALYFCASRTSEGGSSTDTQYFGPGTRLTVL.

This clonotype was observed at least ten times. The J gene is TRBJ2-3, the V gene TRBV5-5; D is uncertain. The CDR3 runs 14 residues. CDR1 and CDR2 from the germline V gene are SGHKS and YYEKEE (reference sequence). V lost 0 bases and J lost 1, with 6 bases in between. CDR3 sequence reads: CASSLVLRTDTQYF. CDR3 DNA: TGTGCCAGCAGCTTGGTACTCCGCACAGATACGCAGTATTTT.

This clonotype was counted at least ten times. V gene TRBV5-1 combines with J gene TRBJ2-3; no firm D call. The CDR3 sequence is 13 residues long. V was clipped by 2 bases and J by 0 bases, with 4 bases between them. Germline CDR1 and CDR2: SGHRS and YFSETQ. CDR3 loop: CASSFSSTDTQYF. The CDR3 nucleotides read TGCGCCAGCAGCTTTTCTAGCACAGATACGCAGTATTTT.